This note documents a single T cell receptor beta chain sequence. Its specificity is unknown. Described treatment: roughly 11-day PBMC culture with coronavirus spike peptide pools or control peptides (ViraFEST assay). Sequencing of cultured CD4+ T cell DNA used the Oncomine TCR Beta short-read assay. TCRdb called the PCR reads again in MiXCR, with one record for every CDR3 protein. In the table there are approximately 13,000 distinct CDR3 sequences, around three fifths of which are singletons. This entry belongs to a study of vaccination and CD4 T cells after COVID-19. The CDR3 spans 13 residues. Trimming stripped 3 bases from V and 1 base from J, with 7 bases between. Germline V gives CDR1 SGHKS, CDR2 YYEKEE (reference sequence).

The chain employs TRBV5-5 and TRBJ1-1; possible D gene TRBD1, 5 bases. Sequenced sample: CD4+ T cells from blood, cultured in vitro. This sequence was found in a human donor who had recovered from COVID-19. Here the CDR3 reads CASSWGANTEAFF. For the CDR3, the DNA is TGTGCCAGCAGCTGGGGCGCGAACACTGAAGCTTTCTTT. Variable domain in full (rest from reference TRBV5-5 and TRBJ1-1): DAGVTQSPTHLIKTRGQQVTLRCSPISGHKSVSWYQQVLGQGPQFIFQYYEKEERGRGNFPDRFSARQFPNYSSELNVNALLLGDSALYLCASSWGANTEAFFGQGTRLTVV.